These 4 T cell receptor beta chains originate from one sample sequenced in a study of OX40 agonist ivuxolimab in advanced cancers. Some clones are missing from TCRdb's copy, which holds only in-frame ones; the method was immunoSEQ multiplex PCR. There are 81,000 or so clones in the sample; less than 95% occur only once, and under 9.5% lies in the top ten. Sequenced here: CD4+ or CD8+ T cells sorted from blood, sampled in a trial of the OX40 agonist ivuxolimab. The receptors shown here come from an adult with an advanced solid tumor such as melanoma, head and neck, liver or kidney cancer.

The chain employs TRBV6-1 and TRBJ2-3; perhaps D is TRBD1 or TRBD2 (5 bases each). The CDR3 spans 15 residues. V lost 4 bases and J lost 4, with 15 bases in between. The germline V gene encodes CDR1 MNHNS and CDR2 SASEGT. The CDR3 loop is CASSGGDFQPDTQYF. CDR3 bases: TGTGCCAGCAGTGGAGGGGATTTCCAGCCAGATACGCAGTATTTT.

This rearrangement joins TRBV5-6 to TRBJ1-5; no reliable D call. The CDR3 is made up of 13 amino acids. Trimming took off 2 bases at V and 7 bases at J, with 10 bases between the two ends. CDR1 SGHDT and CDR2 YYEEEE come from the germline V gene. The CDR3 loop reads CASSFTTDQPQHF. The CDR3 DNA is TGTGCCAGCAGCTTCACAACTGACCAGCCCCAGCATTTT.

The J gene is TRBJ2-3, the V gene TRBV6-6; the D gene is possibly TRBD2 (6 bases). CDR1 is MNHNY, CDR2 SVGAGI, per germline (reference sequence). The CDR3 extends over 14 amino acids. V was trimmed by 5 bases and J by 2 bases, leaving 11 bases between them. In nucleotides, the CDR3 is TGTGCCAGCAGTACCCGGGACTCCACAGATACGCAGTATTTT. Its translation: CASSTRDSTDTQYF.

The CDR3, as DNA: TGTGCCTGGAAGATTATGGGGCTTGTGGGCGCTTTCATGATATGTGTTATGCAGCCCCAGCATTTT. Protein product: CAWKIMGLVGAFMICVMQPQHF. V usage is TRBV30 and J usage is TRBJ1-5, with D perhaps TRBD1 (5 bases). Germline V gene data show CDR1 as GTSNPN and CDR2 as SVGIG (reference sequence). Trimming shortened V by 4 bases and J by 7 bases, and 41 bases separated the two germline ends. The CDR3 is 22 residues long.